One sample yielded the 2 T cell receptor beta chains listed below, sequenced in a study of regulatory T cells in long-lasting Graves disease. Combining iRepertoire HTBI primers with Arm-PCR of CDR3 regions, the authors built TCR beta libraries. One entry per CDR3 protein, called by TCRdb with MiXCR from the multiplex PCR reads. The sample has about 660,000 distinct CDR3 sequences, approximately 29% seen once. Time point meaning: persistent/refractory GD, antithyroid drugs over 5 years with positive TRAb. PBMC RNA was the source of the TCR library. Sample: peripheral blood mononuclear cells (PBMCs), taken when the disease was refractory, from a patient treated with antithyroid drugs. The origin of the receptors is a female donor with Graves disease.

The V gene is TRBV3-1, the J gene TRBJ1-4; the D gene is possibly TRBD1 (5 bases). CDR3 length: 15 residues. Trimming shortened V by 4 bases and J by 4 bases, and 13 bases separated the two germline ends. Germline CDR1 is LGHDT and CDR2 is YNNKEL (reference sequence). CDR3 protein: CASSPAGVFNEKLFF. Written as DNA, the CDR3 is TGTGCCAGCAGCCCCGCGGGGGTGTTTAATGAAAAACTGTTTTTT.

This clonotype was observed a few times. The chain carries TRBV6-5 and TRBJ2-2; D remains unclear. Per germline, CDR1 MNHEY and CDR2 SVGAGI. The CDR3 sequence is 15 residues long. V shed 0 bases and J shed 6 bases, with 11 bases lying between them. CDR3 coding DNA: TGTGCCAGCAGTTACTCGTGGTTCCCCCCCGGGGAGCTGTTTTTT. Translating gives CASSYSWFPPGELFF.